This record concerns one T cell receptor (beta chain) sequence. The data belong to a study of OX40 agonist ivuxolimab in advanced cancers. About the study: The study gave patients intravenous ivuxolimab at 0.01 to 10 mg/kg every 2 weeks. Mean age about 60 years, range 23 to 79; around 80% male.

TCRdb's copy holds only in-frame clones and misses some; the assay was immunoSEQ multiplex PCR. The data contain about 93,000 clones, approximately 90% of them seen just once; the ten biggest clones take up 0.5% to 0.65%. This clonotype originated in an adult with an advanced solid tumor such as melanoma, head and neck, liver or kidney cancer. Here the sequenced sample was CD4+ or CD8+ T cells sorted from blood, taken in a trial of the OX40 agonist ivuxolimab.

CDR3 nucleotide sequence: TGTGCCTGCCAGGGGGGACTTAGTTACGAGCAGTACTTC. This encodes CACQGGLSYEQYF. The chain carries TRBV6-5 and TRBJ2-7; a weak D match, TRBD1 (7 bases). The germline CDR1 and CDR2 sequences are MNHEY and SVGAGI. V gave up 11 bases and J gave up 4 bases, with 18 bases separating them. The CDR3 is 13 amino acids.